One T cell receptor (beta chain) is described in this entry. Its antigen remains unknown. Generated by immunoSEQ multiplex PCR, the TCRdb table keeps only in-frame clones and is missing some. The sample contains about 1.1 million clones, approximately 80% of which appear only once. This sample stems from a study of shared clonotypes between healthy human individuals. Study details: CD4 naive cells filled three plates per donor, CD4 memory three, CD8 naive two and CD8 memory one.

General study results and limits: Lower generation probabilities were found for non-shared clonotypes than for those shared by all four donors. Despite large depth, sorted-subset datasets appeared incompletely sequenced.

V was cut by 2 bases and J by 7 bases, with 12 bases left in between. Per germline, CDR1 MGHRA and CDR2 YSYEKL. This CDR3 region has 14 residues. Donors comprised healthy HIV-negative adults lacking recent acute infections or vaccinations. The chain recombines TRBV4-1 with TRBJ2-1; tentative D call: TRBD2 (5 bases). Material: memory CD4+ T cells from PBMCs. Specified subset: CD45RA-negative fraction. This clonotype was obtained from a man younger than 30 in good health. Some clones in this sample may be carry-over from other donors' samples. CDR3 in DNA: TGCGCCAGCAGCCAACCCCTAACTAGTAATGAGCAGTTCTTC. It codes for CASSQPLTSNEQFF.